These T cell receptor beta chains were read from a single sample in a study of CD8+ T cells in alopecia areata. Produced via immunoSEQ multiplex PCR; TCRdb's table is partial and in-frame only. This table holds approximately 99,000 clones, approximately 50% found once. The source material was NKG2D-low CD8+ T cells sorted from blood. The receptors here all came from a human donor with alopecia areata. Each CDR3 is given without its conserved first and last residue. Each record gives: V gene, CDR3 protein.

TRBV28	ASSIGTGPPPGELF
TRBV28	ASSFTVNTEAF
TRBV5-1	ASSLGQGKNEQF
TRBV6-5	ASSCLRTKNTGELF
TRBV29-1	SVADGQGNTIY
TRBV30	ACLRRSAGNTIY
TRBV4-1	ASSQDPTLGGTEAF
TRBV7-8	ASRILAGASDTQY
TRBV19	ASSVPGDSNQPQH
TRBV23-1	ASSQKGQPNTEAF
TRBV4-1	ASSQETAGGPFYEQY
TRBV7-9	ASTSRDSYEQY
TRBV4-1	ASSHGTGTEAF
TRBV30	AWSAMSDTQY